One and the same sample provided the 4 T cell receptor beta chains below, sequenced in a study of control samples from healthy donors and cancer patients. Produced via immunoSEQ multiplex PCR; TCRdb's table is partial and in-frame only. The sample shows 130,000 or so clones, under 95% of them seen only once. The sequencing sample was made of blood. All receptors come from a man between 40 and 49 years old in good health.

The CDR3 DNA sequence: TGTGCTAGTGGTTTGAACAGGGCGATTGGCACCGGGGAGCTGTTTTTT. Its protein is CASGLNRAIGTGELFF. The J gene is TRBJ2-2, the V gene TRBV12-5, with a weak D call TRBD1 (6 bases). The V end was cut by 2 bases, the J end by 4 bases, with 14 bases between. CDR1 LGHNT and CDR2 FRNRAP come from the germline V gene. This CDR3 is built from 16 residues.

The chain is built from TRBV4-1 and TRBJ1-2; D might be TRBD1 (5 bases). Trimming stripped 2 bases from V and 7 bases from J, with 20 bases between. This CDR3 contains 16 residues. CDR1 is MGHRA, CDR2 YSYEKL, per germline. The CDR3 nucleotides are TGCGCCAGCAGCCAAAGGACTGGGGGTCTTTCCTTTGGCTACACCTTC. Its protein is CASSQRTGGLSFGYTF.

The chain uses TRBV9 and TRBJ1-2; TRBD1 aligns across 7 bases. V was pared by 0 bases and J by 12 bases, with 11 bases of the junction left unmatched. Germline V gives CDR1 SGDLS, CDR2 YYNGEE. The CDR3 is 14 residues long. CDR3 sequence (DNA): TGTGCCAGCAGCGTAGGGAATGGAGGGGGCGCCGACACCTTC. Its translation is CASSVGNGGGADTF.

This sequence joins TRBV7-9 and TRBJ1-4; 7 nucleotides line up with TRBD1. Germline CDR1 reads SEHNR; CDR2 reads FQNEAQ (reference sequence). Trimming removed 0 bases from V and 8 bases from J; junction bases left unmatched: 6. This CDR3 has 15 residues. The CDR3 sequence is CASSLASLGGEKLFF. CDR3 sequence (DNA): TGTGCCAGCAGCTTAGCATCCTTAGGGGGCGAAAAACTGTTTTTT.